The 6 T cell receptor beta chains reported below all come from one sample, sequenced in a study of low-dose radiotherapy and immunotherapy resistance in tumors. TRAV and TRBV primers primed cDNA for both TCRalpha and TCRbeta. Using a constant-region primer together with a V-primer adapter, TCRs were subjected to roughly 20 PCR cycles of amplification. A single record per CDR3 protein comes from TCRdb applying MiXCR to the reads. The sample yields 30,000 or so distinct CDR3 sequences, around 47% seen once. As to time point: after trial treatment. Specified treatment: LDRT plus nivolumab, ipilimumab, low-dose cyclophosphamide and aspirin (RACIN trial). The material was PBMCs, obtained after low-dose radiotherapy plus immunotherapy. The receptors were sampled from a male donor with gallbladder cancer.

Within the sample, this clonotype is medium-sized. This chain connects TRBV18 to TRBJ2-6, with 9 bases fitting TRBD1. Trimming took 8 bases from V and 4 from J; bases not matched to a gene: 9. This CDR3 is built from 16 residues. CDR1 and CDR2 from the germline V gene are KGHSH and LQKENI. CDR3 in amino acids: CASAEQGASGANVLTF. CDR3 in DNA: TGTGCCAGCGCGGAACAGGGGGCTTCAGGGGCCAACGTCCTGACTTTC.

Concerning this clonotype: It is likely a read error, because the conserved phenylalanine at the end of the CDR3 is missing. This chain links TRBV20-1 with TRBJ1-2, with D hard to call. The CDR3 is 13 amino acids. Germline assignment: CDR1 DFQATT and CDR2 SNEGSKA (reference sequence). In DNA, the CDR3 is TGCAGCGCTAGAGTAGGAAGTCCCGGAGGTTACACCTCC. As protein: CSARVGSPGGYTS.

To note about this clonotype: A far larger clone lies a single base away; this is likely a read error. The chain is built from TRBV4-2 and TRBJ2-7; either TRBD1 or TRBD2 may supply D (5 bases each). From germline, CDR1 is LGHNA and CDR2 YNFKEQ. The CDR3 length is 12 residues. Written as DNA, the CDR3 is TGTGTCAGCAGAGGGGTCAGTAACGAGCAGTACTTC. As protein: CVSRGVSNEQYF.

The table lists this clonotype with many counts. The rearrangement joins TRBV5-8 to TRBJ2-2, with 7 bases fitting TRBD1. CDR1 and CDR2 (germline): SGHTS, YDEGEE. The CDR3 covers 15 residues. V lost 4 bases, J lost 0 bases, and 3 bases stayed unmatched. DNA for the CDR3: TGTGCCAGCAGCCCCGGGACAGCGAACACCGGGGAGCTGTTTTTT. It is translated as CASSPGTANTGELFF.

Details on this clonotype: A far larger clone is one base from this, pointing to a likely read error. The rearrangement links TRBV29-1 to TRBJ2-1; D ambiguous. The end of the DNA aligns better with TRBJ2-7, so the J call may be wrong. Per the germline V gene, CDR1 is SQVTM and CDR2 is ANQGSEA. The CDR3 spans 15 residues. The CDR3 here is CSVESGWARSYEQYF. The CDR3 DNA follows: TGCAGCGTTGAATCAGGATGGGCGAGGTCCTACGAGCAGTACTTC.

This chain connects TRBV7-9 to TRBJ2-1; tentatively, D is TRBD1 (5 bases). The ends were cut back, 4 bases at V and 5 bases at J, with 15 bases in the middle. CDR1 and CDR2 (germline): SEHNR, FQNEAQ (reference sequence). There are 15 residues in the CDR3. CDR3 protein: CASSSYQGRDNEQFF. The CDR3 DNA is TGTGCCAGCAGCTCATATCAGGGTAGGGACAATGAGCAGTTCTTC.